This T cell receptor beta chain was sequenced in a study of blood T cells in healthy people across ages (dated by TCRdb to between 2014 and 2016). As for the study more broadly: In model experiments, template switching captured roughly one uniquely barcoded TCR beta cDNA molecule for every two T cells. Using deep sequencing normalized with unique cDNA molecular identifiers, the study measured how TCR beta repertoire diversity changes with age. Four age groups were formed from the donors: young (average approximately 15 years), middle-aged (approximately 40), aged (around 62) and long-lived (less than 85). Two additional independent replicas of 1 million unique cDNA reads from the same blood draw were analyzed for two donors (one aged 18 to 30 and one aged 80 or older). Donors of different ages were randomly distributed across sequencing lanes to avoid experimental bias.

A distance of 12 bases separates the germline ends of V and J, which lose 1 base and 5 bases respectively. From the cysteine up to the phenylalanine, the CDR3 has a length of 14 residues. The only DNA kept is the CDR3, 42 bases in frame from the first base. Based on the germline V gene, the CDR1 and CDR2 sequences are SGHRS and YFSETQ. Libraries were built with 5' RACE. Sequencing was carried out with an Illumina HiSeq 2500. A second 7 to 11 cycle PCR used a sample-barcoded 5' primer and a J-beta primer mix. A template-switch 5' adaptor carrying 12 random nucleotides introduced a unique molecular identifier onto each TCR beta cDNA molecule. At least 2.5 million CDR3-containing paired-end reads were obtained from each sample. All of the RNA was converted into first-strand cDNA using the Mint cDNA synthesis kit, with a TRBC-specific oligonucleotide serving as the primer. Following uracil-DNA glycosylase treatment, all cDNA underwent a first 18-cycle PCR with the universal primers M1SS and BC2_uni_R. The paper's processing steps were these. Normalization of each sample was performed by random selection of 1 million high-quality reads, each carrying a distinct molecular identifier. Reads sharing molecular identifiers were discarded rather than binned into consensus sequences. CDR3 identification, clonotype clustering and error correction used MiTCR with a Q25 quality threshold and the strictest error-elimination algorithm. A nonparametric unseen species model using Euler transformation provided a lower-bound estimate of total TCR beta diversity. The raw public data were reprocessed by TCRdb itself: fastp quality trimming at Q25, MiXCR clonotype calling, in-frame beta chains only. Every entry covers one CDR3 protein and lists the most common genes and DNA from its rows. Clone size and V and J calls follow TCRdb, not the original study. Here the sample has roughly 700,000 distinct CDR3 sequences; around 49% occur a single time. The top ten constitute roughly a third of the sample.

The approximately 39 donors, aged about 6 to 95 years, were systemically healthy Caucasian individuals from Russia. Ten milliliters of peripheral blood were drawn from each donor into EDTA-treated Vacutainer tubes. Ficoll-Paque density-gradient centrifugation was used to isolate PBMCs, with at least 6.5 million obtained per sample. Total RNA was extracted from PBMCs with Trizol reagent, with at least 6 micrograms obtained per sample. The percentages of naive CD45RAhigh/CD27high T cells were determined by flow cytometry on a PBMC aliquot from every donor. This clonotype was counted a single time. It lacks a known antigen. No base qualities exist here, and no much larger clone lies one base off it. Evidence from a single read is weak. Results the study describes overall, beyond this receptor: As age increased, observed TCR beta diversity per million T cells dropped in a roughly linear way, and a significant reduction was already evident by age approximately 40. The percentage of naive T cells measured by flow cytometry correlated strongly with observed TCR beta diversity. Bulk unsorted PBMC profiling prevented conclusive comparison of naive and antigen-experienced compartments. Estimates of total diversity based on one million sequenced T cells were regarded as lower bounds and as underestimates. The CMV infection status of donors was not known, potentially confounding age-related changes in expanded clonotypes. Compared with the aged group, the long-lived group had more naive CD4+ T cells, fewer expanded clones and increased TCR diversity, a pattern suggesting age selection.

The sequence was collected from an older woman in good health. This sequence uses TRBV5-1 and TRBJ1-1; TRBD1 is possibly the D segment (5 matching bases). Sequenced material: blood. Here the CDR3 is given as CASSLWGVGTEAFF. The bases read TGCGCCAGCAGCTTGTGGGGGGTGGGGACTGAAGCTTTCTTT.